The clone carrying this TCR beta chain was observed a few times. Its antigen is not known. The record originates from a study of human T cells and chemical hapten exposure. Study as a whole: For the roughly 25-week duration of the study, patients were given weekly doses of diphenylcyclopropenone on the scalp.

Points from the study as a whole: The study found that DPC sensitization did not change TCRs above 1 in 1000 frequency.

Time point given: pre-sensitization, week 0. This sample's treatment: therapeutic diphenylcyclopropenone sensitization with weekly scalp DPC. The CDR3 length is 16 residues. CDR1 SGHTA and CDR2 FQGNSA come from the germline V gene. V was cut by 1 base and J by 2 bases, with 14 bases left in between. Individual cDNA molecules in this library carried unique molecular identifiers. TCRdb re-analysed the RACE reads in MiXCR, keeping a single row per CDR3 protein. Of about 68,000 distinct CDR3 sequences listed, approximately 9.9% are singletons. The sequence derives from a woman in her forties or fifties with alopecia areata. Some clones in this sample may be carry-over from other donors' samples. The J gene is TRBJ1-1, the V gene TRBV7-2, with D hard to call. The sample here was whole blood, taken in connection with sensitization to the hapten diphenylcyclopropenone (DPC). The CDR3 region has the DNA TGTGCCAGCAGCTTAGTCCCTACGGCCGGCAACACTGAAGCTTTCTTT. It specifies CASSLVPTAGNTEAFF. Full variable domain (remainder filled in from reference TRBV7-2 and TRBJ1-1): GAGVSQSPSNKVTEKGKDVELRCDPISGHTALYWYRQSLGQGLEFLIYFQGNSAPDKSGLPSDRFSAERTGGSVSTLTIQRTQQEDSAVYLCASSLVPTAGNTEAFFGQGTRLTVV.